This TCR beta chain was sequenced during a study of T cell clusters in autoimmune cytopenias. The length of the CDR3 is 15 residues. TRB was amplified by touch-down multiplex PCR, primer pools A and B combined. For each CDR3 protein, TCRdb gives one entry from its re-call of the multiplex PCR reads, without DNA. This repertoire includes over 10,000 distinct CDR3 sequences. TRB amplification used around 0.25 ug of peripheral blood genomic DNA. The clonotype was recovered from a human donor with an autoimmune cytopenia or autoimmune hepatitis (not recorded which). The gene calls are TRBV12-3 or TRBV12-4 and TRBJ1-5; as DNA is missing, the TRBD1 call by TCRdb cannot be tested. The sample taken for sequencing was peripheral blood. CDR3 amino acids: CASSFYDGGVQPQHF.